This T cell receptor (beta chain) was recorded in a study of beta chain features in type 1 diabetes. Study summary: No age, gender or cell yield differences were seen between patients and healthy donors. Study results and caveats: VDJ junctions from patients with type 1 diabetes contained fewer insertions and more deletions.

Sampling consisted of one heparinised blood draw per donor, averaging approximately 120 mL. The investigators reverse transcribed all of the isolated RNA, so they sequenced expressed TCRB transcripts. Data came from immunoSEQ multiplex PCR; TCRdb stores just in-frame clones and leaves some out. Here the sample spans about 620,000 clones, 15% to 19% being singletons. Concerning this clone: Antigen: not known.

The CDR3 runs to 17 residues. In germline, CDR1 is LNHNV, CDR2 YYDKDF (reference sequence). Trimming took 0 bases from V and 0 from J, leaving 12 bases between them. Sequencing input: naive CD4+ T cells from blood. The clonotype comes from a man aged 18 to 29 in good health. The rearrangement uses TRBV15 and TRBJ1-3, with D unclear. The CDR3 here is CATSRDLEFSSGNTIYF. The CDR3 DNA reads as TGTGCCACCAGCAGAGATCTAGAGTTCTCCTCTGGAAACACCATATATTTT.